What follows are 18 T cell receptor beta chains derived from one specimen sequenced in a study of shared clonotypes between healthy human individuals. The method was immunoSEQ multiplex PCR; TCRdb's version includes in-frame clones alone and lacks a portion of them. The data contain around 500,000 clones, 79% of them seen just once; the ten biggest clones take up more than 10%. Sequenced input: PBMCs. Every receptor here comes from a woman aged 40 to 49 in good health. Some clones in this sample may be carry-over from other donors' samples.

This CDR3 is CASSSPGTVLFGYTF. CDR3 in DNA: TGTGCCAGCAGTTCCCCCGGGACAGTGTTGTTTGGCTACACCTTC. The V call is TRBV6-6, the J call TRBJ1-2; 7 bases are shared with TRBD1. Germline V gives CDR1 MNHNY, CDR2 SVGAGI (reference sequence). This CDR3 comprises 15 residues. V lost 4 bases and J lost 7; bases outside the gene matches: 12.

The CDR3 coding sequence is TGTGCCATCAGGGGGCCGGGACAGGGGGTCCATGGCTACACCTTC. Translating gives CAIRGPGQGVHGYTF. The rearrangement uses TRBV10-3 and TRBJ1-2; the match to TRBD1 covers 11 bases. The V gene end was trimmed by 6 bases and the J gene end by 6 bases; junction bases not matched to a gene: 9. Germline CDR1 ENHRY, CDR2 SYGVKD. The length of the CDR3 is 15 residues.

This clone appeared a few times. The chain uses TRBV2 and TRBJ1-1, with D possibly TRBD1 on 5 matching bases. The CDR3 loop spans 13 amino acids. Trimming removed 8 bases at V and 1 base at J, with 11 bases between. Germline CDR1 is SNHLY and CDR2 is FYNNEI. This CDR3 is CASCGHPNTEAFF. The CDR3 coding sequence is TGTGCCAGCTGCGGACATCCGAACACTGAAGCTTTCTTT. Complete variable domain (other parts from reference TRBV2 and TRBJ1-1): EPEVTQTPSHQVTQMGQEVILRCVPISNHLYFYWYRQILGQKVEFLVSFYNNEISEKSEIFDDQFSVERPDGSNFTLKIRSTKLEDSAMYFCASCGHPNTEAFFGQGTRLTVV.

The rearrangement uses TRBV7-9 and TRBJ2-1; D is undetermined. The CDR3 consists of 16 residues. Trimming stripped 8 bases from V and 0 bases from J, with 17 bases between. CDR1 is SEHNR, CDR2 FQNEAQ, per germline (reference sequence). The CDR3 here is CASFQGPISSYNEQFF. The DNA for the CDR3 is TGTGCCAGCTTCCAAGGGCCTATCAGCTCCTACAATGAGCAGTTCTTC. Variable domain in full (rest from reference TRBV7-9 and TRBJ2-1): DTGVSQNPRHKITKRGQNVTFRCDPISEHNRLYWYRQTLGQGPEFLTYFQNEAQLEKSRLLSDRFSAERPKGSFSTLEIQRTEQGDSAMYLCASFQGPISSYNEQFFGPGTRLTVL.

CDR3 DNA sequence: TGTGCCAGCAGTTCGGGACTCACTGTCACAGATACGCAGTATTTT. This translates into CASSSGLTVTDTQYF. V usage is TRBV27 and J usage is TRBJ2-3; D is possibly TRBD2 (6 bases). Per germline, CDR1 MNHEY and CDR2 SMNVEV (reference sequence). The CDR3 runs to 15 residues. Trimming pared 4 bases from V and 2 bases from J, leaving 13 bases between.

This clone was counted once. The chain recombines TRBV6-5 with TRBJ1-2; D uncertain. Germline V CDR1 and CDR2: MNHEY, SVGAGI. V lost 6 bases, J lost 4 bases, and 12 bases lay in between. The CDR3 is 13 residues long. The CDR3 spells CASSQWGFYGYTF. In DNA form, the CDR3 reads TGTGCCAGCAGCCAATGGGGATTCTATGGCTACACCTTC.

The CDR3 sequence is CASSRGDHGSYEQYF. For the CDR3, the DNA is TGCGCCAGCAGCCGGGGGGACCACGGCTCCTACGAGCAGTACTTC. The chain employs TRBV5-1 and TRBJ2-7; 7 positions match TRBD2. Germline V gene data show CDR1 as SGHRS and CDR2 as YFSETQ. This CDR3 comprises 15 residues. The V gene end was trimmed by 4 bases and the J gene end by 0 bases; junction bases not matched to a gene: 7.

The V gene is TRBV7-8, the J gene TRBJ2-3; D might be TRBD1 (5 bases). This CDR3 region has 16 residues. Germline values: CDR1 SGHVS, CDR2 FQNEAQ. Trimming removed 1 base at V and 4 bases at J, with 15 bases between. DNA of the CDR3: TGTGCCAGCAGCTTAGTAAAGGGGCGGCCCGCAGATACGCAGTATTTT. Translation gives CASSLVKGRPADTQYF.

V gene TRBV28 combines with J gene TRBJ1-2; D uncertain. V lost 6 bases and J lost 7, with 9 bases in between. Germline-derived CDR1 and CDR2 are MDHEN and SYDVKM. This CDR3 spans 11 amino acids. The CDR3 loop reads CASSETGGYTF. CDR3 nucleotides: TGTGCCAGCAGCGAGACGGGTGGCTACACCTTC.

The chain links TRBV6-1 to TRBJ2-5; D is unresolved. The CDR3 is 15 residues long. CDR1 is MNHNS and CDR2 is SASEGT in the germline V gene. Trimming stripped 7 bases from V and 5 bases from J, with 20 bases between. CDR3 nucleotide sequence: TGTGCCAGCATAGGAGTTAGGTCCTCGGAGGAGACCCAGTACTTC. This gives the protein CASIGVRSSEETQYF.

V and J are TRBV5-1 and TRBJ1-5, with D tentatively TRBD1 (6 bases). This CDR3 comprises 16 residues. Trimming left V 1 base short and J 1 base short, with 12 bases between. CDR1 is SGHRS, CDR2 YFSETQ, per germline. The DNA for the CDR3 is TGCGCCAGCAGCTTGTCGCCGGGGGCGAGCAATCAGCCCCAGCATTTT. Its translation: CASSLSPGASNQPQHF.

In regard to this clone: This likely traces to a read error, being one base from a far larger clone. The identical CDR3 is also encoded by other nucleotide sequences in the sample. The chain links TRBV30 to TRBJ1-1; 11 nucleotides agree with TRBD1. The CDR3 loop spans 13 amino acids. Germline values: CDR1 GTSNPN, CDR2 SVGIG (reference sequence). CDR3 residues: CAWRGQGGTEAFF. Here the CDR3 DNA reads TGTGCCTGGAGGGGACAGGGGGGGACTGAAGCCTTCTTT.

This clone was recorded a few times. The chain joins TRBV9 to TRBJ2-3; D uncertain. Per germline, CDR1 SGDLS and CDR2 YYNGEE. V lost 0 bases to trimming and J lost 2 bases, with 10 bases between them. This CDR3 has 15 residues. In DNA form, the CDR3 reads TGTGCCAGCAGCGTAGGAGACCCAGACACAGATACGCAGTATTTT. This encodes CASSVGDPDTDTQYF.

CDR3 DNA sequence: TGCAGCGTTATAGCGGGAGGAGGGGGGGAGCTGTTTTTT. Translated, it gives CSVIAGGGGELFF. The chain couples TRBV29-1 to TRBJ2-2, with TRBD2 matching 10 bases. The germline gives CDR1 SQVTM, CDR2 ANQGSEA. CDR3 size: 13 residues. Trimming cost V 5 bases and J 8 bases; bases outside gene matches: 5.

The V call is TRBV10-3, the J call TRBJ2-7, with 11 bases matching TRBD2. The CDR3 consists of 15 residues. CDR1 and CDR2 from the germline V gene are ENHRY and SYGVKD. V lost 3 bases, J lost 1 base, and 2 bases stayed unmatched. CDR3 sequence: CAISDGTSGSYEQYF. The CDR3 nucleotides read TGTGCCATCAGTGATGGGACTAGCGGATCCTACGAGCAGTACTTC.

The rearrangement uses TRBV19 and TRBJ2-3; D unclear. The length of the CDR3 is 13 residues. V was trimmed by 3 bases and J by 5 bases, leaving 9 bases between them. Germline values: CDR1 LNHDA, CDR2 SQIVND (reference sequence). CDR3 protein: CASSIGLVDTQYF. In DNA form, the CDR3 reads TGTGCCAGTAGTATCGGGTTGGTAGATACGCAGTATTTT.

The rearrangement joins TRBV6-5 to TRBJ2-7; TRBD2 matches 13 bases. V gave up 4 bases and J gave up 3 bases; unmatched junction bases: 3. The CDR3 consists of 15 residues. Germline CDR1 and CDR2: MNHEY and SVGAGI. The CDR3 is CASSSGLAGDYEQYF. CDR3 nucleotides: TGTGCCAGCAGTTCCGGACTAGCGGGGGACTACGAGCAGTACTTC.

CDR3 nucleotides: TGTGCCAGCAGTAGGACAGGGCCCGGGGAGCTGTTTTTT. Amino acids: CASSRTGPGELFF. V usage is TRBV27 and J usage is TRBJ2-2; the match to TRBD1 covers 8 bases. There are 13 residues in the CDR3. Germline CDR1 reads MNHEY; CDR2 reads SMNVEV (reference sequence). The V gene end was trimmed by 5 bases and the J gene end by 6 bases; junction bases not matched to a gene: 2.